These 19 T cell receptor beta chains were sequenced from one sample in a study of blood T cells in healthy people across ages. A second about 7 to 11 cycle PCR used barcoded and J-beta primers. MiXCR was run by TCRdb on the 5' RACE reads, yielding one entry per CDR3 protein. Seen here are 1.5 million to 2 million distinct CDR3 sequences, around 42% observed once, and the top ten hold 20% to 25%. Sequencing was done on a sample of blood. The receptors shown here come from a human donor in good health.

The rearrangement joins TRBV20-1 to TRBJ1-2; D is undetermined. The CDR3 contains 14 residues. The V gene's germline CDR1 is DFQATT and CDR2 SNEGSKA (reference sequence). V was shortened by 0 bases and J by 5 bases, with 13 bases between the two germline ends. The CDR3 loop reads CSARDPGVRYGYTF. As DNA, the CDR3 is TGCAGTGCTAGAGATCCCGGGGTTCGTTATGGCTACACCTTC.

The table lists this clonotype with many counts. A much larger clonotype is one base distant, so this may be a read error. The chain uses TRBV20-1 and TRBJ2-1; D unclear. The DNA end is more similar to TRBJ2-7, so the J call may be wrong. There are 13 residues in the CDR3. Germline assignment: CDR1 DFQATT and CDR2 SNEGSKA (reference sequence). The CDR3 loop reads CSAVRGEYNEQYF. In nucleotides, the CDR3 is TGCAGTGCGGTACGCGGAGAGTACAATGAGCAGTACTTC.

The chain uses TRBV28 and TRBJ2-3, with 9 bases lining up with TRBD2. V shed 6 bases, J shed 1 base, and the junction held 11 bases outside the gene matches. CDR1 is MDHEN, CDR2 SYDVKM, per germline. The CDR3 totals 17 residues. CDR3 amino acids: CASSEPREGAGTDTQYF. Here the CDR3 DNA reads TGTGCCAGCAGCGAACCGCGGGAGGGGGCTGGCACAGATACGCAGTATTTT.

This clonotype occurred a few times. This sequence joins TRBV5-1 and TRBJ2-5; D tentatively fits TRBD1 or TRBD2 (6 bases each). Germline CDR1 SGHRS, CDR2 YFSETQ. CDR3 length: 16 residues. Trimming took 0 bases from V and 7 from J, leaving 19 bases between them. CDR3 amino acids: CASSLVGGPFRGTQYF. The CDR3 bases are TGCGCCAGCAGCTTGGTAGGGGGGCCCTTTCGTGGGACCCAGTACTTC. Looking up the rest from reference TRBV5-1 and TRBJ2-5 gives the full variable domain: KAGVTQTPRYLIKTRGQQVTLSCSPISGHRSVSWYQQTPGQGLQFLFEYFSETQRNKGNFPGRFSGRQFSNSRSEMNVSTLELGDSALYLCASSLVGGPFRGTQYFGPGTRLLVL.

In this sample, this clonotype turned up once. The rearrangement joins TRBV19 to TRBJ2-2, with 10 bases that match TRBD2. V dropped 7 bases and J dropped 6; count of bases not matched to a gene: 8. The CDR3 spans 15 residues. CDR1 is LNHDA and CDR2 is SQIVND in the germline V gene (reference sequence). Written as DNA, the CDR3 is TGTGCCAGTAAGCGGAGCGGGGGGGCCTCCGGGGAGCTGTTTTTT. Translated, it gives CASKRSGGASGELFF.

This clonotype was observed at least ten times. This chain joins TRBV5-5 and TRBJ2-5, with TRBD1 matching 8 bases. The CDR3 runs to 13 residues. The V gene end was trimmed by 5 bases and the J gene end by 4 bases; junction bases not matched to a gene: 4. The germline CDR1 and CDR2 sequences are SGHKS and YYEKEE (reference sequence). CDR3 sequence reads: CASSSTGVETQYF. The CDR3 region has the DNA TGTGCCAGCAGTTCGACAGGGGTAGAGACCCAGTACTTC. The variable domain in full, with the rest retrieved from reference TRBV5-5 and TRBJ2-5, is DAGVTQSPTHLIKTRGQQVTLRCSPISGHKSVSWYQQVLGQGPQFIFQYYEKEERGRGNFPDRFSARQFPNYSSELNVNALLLGDSALYLCASSSTGVETQYFGPGTRLLVL.

Details on this clonotype: Germline is not matched at one junction end, which may reflect a read error. This sequence joins TRBV19 and TRBJ1-5; tentatively, D is TRBD1 (5 bases). This CDR3 spans 14 amino acids. Looked up from germline, CDR1 is LNHDA and CDR2 is SQIVND (reference sequence). CDR3 sequence: CASSTSGGYQPQHF. CDR3 in DNA: TGTGCCAGTAGTACATCGGGGGGTTATCAACCCCAGCATTTT.

To note about this clonotype: Compared with germline, one end of the junction differs, possibly owing to a read error. The V gene is TRBV7-8, the J gene TRBJ1-4; no clear D gene. The CDR3 extends over 13 amino acids. CDR1 is SGHVS and CDR2 is FQNEAQ in the germline V gene. The CDR3 reads CASSTNRRAKRFF. In DNA form, the CDR3 reads TGTGCCAGCAGCACCAACCGAAGGGCCAAACGGTTTTTT.

This chain's CDR3 is CASSQVAGASYEQYF. The CDR3 coding sequence is TGTGCCAGCAGCCAAGTAGCGGGGGCCTCCTACGAGCAGTACTTC. This chain connects TRBV4-2 to TRBJ2-7; 9 bases agree with TRBD2. CDR3 length equals 15 residues. V trimming: 1 base; J trimming: 0 bases; junction bases outside the gene matches: 1. CDR1 is LGHNA, CDR2 YNFKEQ, per germline.

This clonotype was found a few times. The chain combines TRBV7-9 with TRBJ2-7; no reliable D call. The CDR3 has 14 residues. CDR1 SEHNR and CDR2 FQNEAQ come from the germline V gene (reference sequence). V shed 1 base and J shed 2 bases, with 9 bases lying between them. This chain's CDR3 is CASSLVVAPYEQYF. In nucleotides, the CDR3 is TGTGCCAGCAGCTTAGTTGTGGCCCCCTACGAGCAGTACTTC.

The chain employs TRBV27 and TRBJ2-3; 10 bases fit TRBD2. CDR3 length: 16 amino acids. From germline, CDR1 is MNHEY and CDR2 SMNVEV (reference sequence). With 7 bases clipped from V and 6 bases from J, the junction kept 13 bases outside the gene matches. CDR3 sequence reads: CASKTKAGGPRDTQYF. CDR3 sequence (DNA): TGTGCCAGCAAAACAAAAGCGGGGGGGCCGCGTGATACGCAGTATTTT.

This chain connects TRBV6-5 to TRBJ1-3, with no clear D. The CDR3 runs 16 residues. Germline lookup yields CDR1 MNHEY and CDR2 SVGAGI. The V end lost 2 bases, the J end lost 0 bases, and 11 bases lay between the germline ends. The CDR3 nucleotides are TGTGCCAGCAGTTACGATGGTGCGGGCTCTGGAAACACCATATATTTT. This sequence encodes CASSYDGAGSGNTIYF.

This chain uses TRBV20-1 with TRBJ2-7; a possible D gene is TRBD1 (6 bases). V was pared by 0 bases and J by 2 bases, with 17 bases between. Germline-derived CDR1 and CDR2 are DFQATT and SNEGSKA (reference sequence). The length of the CDR3 is 16 residues. CDR3 DNA: TGCAGTGCTAGAGATCGGGTAGGCCAGGGGACCTACGAGCAGTACTTC. Its translation: CSARDRVGQGTYEQYF.

This clonotype has just a few counts. The rearrangement uses TRBV6-2 or TRBV6-3 and TRBJ1-2, with 7 bases matching TRBD1. This CDR3 is 14 amino acids long. Germline V lookup: CDR1 MNHEY, CDR2 SVGEGT. The V segment lost 2 bases and the J segment 4 bases; nucleotides outside the gene matches: 4. This CDR3 is CASSYDREIYGYTF. The DNA for the CDR3 is TGTGCCAGCAGTTACGACAGGGAGATCTATGGCTACACCTTC.

The chain recombines TRBV5-1 with TRBJ2-3; the D is unclear. The CDR3 loop spans 14 amino acids. CDR1 is SGHRS, CDR2 YFSETQ, per germline. The V gene lost 0 bases and the J gene lost 5 bases, with 10 bases spanning the gap. The CDR3 loop reads CASSLGRLGDTQYF. For the CDR3, the DNA is TGCGCCAGCAGCTTGGGCCGACTGGGAGATACGCAGTATTTT. The complete variable domain, with remaining parts taken from reference TRBV5-1 and TRBJ2-3, reads KAGVTQTPRYLIKTRGQQVTLSCSPISGHRSVSWYQQTPGQGLQFLFEYFSETQRNKGNFPGRFSGRQFSNSRSEMNVSTLELGDSALYLCASSLGRLGDTQYFGPGTRLTVL.

This clonotype was counted only a few times. The CDR3 sequence: CASSQQPHTDTQYF. Here the CDR3 DNA reads TGTGCCAGCAGCCAACAGCCCCACACAGATACGCAGTATTTT. The chain couples TRBV4-2 to TRBJ2-3; no reliable D call. Germline CDR1 LGHNA, CDR2 YNFKEQ. V was trimmed by 2 bases and J by 2 bases, leaving 8 bases between them. This CDR3 has 14 residues.

The chain combines TRBV7-9 with TRBJ1-1; D is unclear. The CDR3 runs to 12 residues. The germline gives CDR1 SEHNR, CDR2 FQNEAQ (reference sequence). Trimming took 3 bases from V and 4 from J, leaving 6 bases between them. CDR3 protein: CASSLMITEAFF. Here the CDR3 DNA reads TGTGCCAGCAGCTTGATGATCACTGAAGCTTTCTTT.

The chain combines TRBV28 with TRBJ2-1; D not resolved. Trimming removed 5 bases at V and 4 bases at J, with 12 bases between. The germline V gene has CDR1 MDHEN and CDR2 SYDVKM. This CDR3 spans 14 amino acids. The CDR3 DNA reads TGTGCCAGCAGTGATCAGCTATCTTACAATGAGCAGTTCTTC. This codes for CASSDQLSYNEQFF.

In this sample, this clonotype turned up a few times. The chain employs TRBV20-1 and TRBJ2-3; D uncertain. Germline lookup yields CDR1 DFQATT and CDR2 SNEGSKA (reference sequence). The CDR3 totals 11 residues. V was pared by 0 bases and J by 8 bases, with 6 bases between. As DNA, the CDR3 is TGCAGTGCTAGAGATTTTGGTACGCAGTATTTT. Translating it yields CSARDFGTQYF.